The source of this T cell receptor (beta chain) is a study of cytomegalovirus exposure and HLA in healthy donors. Study-wide results and limits: Among the most significant clusters, several appeared linked to common viral pathogens in a later analysis. CMV serostatus was the sole immune exposure data available.

The PCR made use of 60 Vbeta and 13 Jbeta primers. Authors' methods: Tens of millions of unique TCR beta chains, roughly 10 million shared, were counted in a later analysis. Some clones are missing from TCRdb's copy, which holds only in-frame ones; the method was immunoSEQ multiplex PCR. The DNA was the basis for D and trimming; V, J and clone size are from that table. The sample gives 150,000 to 250,000 clones, approximately 79% of which show up once; approximately 4% is in the top ten. Of note for this clone: Its antigen is not identified.

Sampled while nominally healthy, donors likely had unrecorded immune exposures. The J segment lost 0 bases and the V segment lost 5 bases, leaving 3 bases of the junction unmatched. The length of the CDR3 is 14 residues. Germline V gene lookup returns CDR1 SGHRS and CDR2 YFSETQ. The J gene is TRBJ2-7, the V gene TRBV5-1; TRBD2 agrees at 9 bases. The origin of this receptor is a woman aged 25 to 39 in good health and CMV-seropositive. What was sequenced was PBMCs. CDR3 in amino acids: CASRGLANSYEQYF. Here the CDR3 DNA reads TGCGCCAGCAGAGGACTAGCGAACTCCTACGAGCAGTACTTC.